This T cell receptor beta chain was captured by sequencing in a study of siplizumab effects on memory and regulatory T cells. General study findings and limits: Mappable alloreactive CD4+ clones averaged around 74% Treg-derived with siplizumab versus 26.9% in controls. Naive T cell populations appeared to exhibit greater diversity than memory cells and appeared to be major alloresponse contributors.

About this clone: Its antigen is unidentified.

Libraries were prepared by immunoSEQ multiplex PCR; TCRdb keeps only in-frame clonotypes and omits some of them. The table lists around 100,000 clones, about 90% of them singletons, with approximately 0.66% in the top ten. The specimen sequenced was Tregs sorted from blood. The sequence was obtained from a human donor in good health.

The CDR3, as DNA: TGCGCCAGCAGCTTGGACGGGACACTTTACAATGAGCAGTTCTTC. Its protein is CASSLDGTLYNEQFF. The chain employs TRBV5-1 and TRBJ2-1; D might be TRBD1 (6 bases). In germline, CDR1 is SGHRS, CDR2 YFSETQ. V gave up 0 bases and J gave up 4 bases, with 11 bases separating them. The CDR3 is 15 amino acids.